This T cell receptor beta chain was captured by sequencing in a study of cytomegalovirus exposure and HLA in healthy donors. Findings and caveats of the study: TCR beta chains numbering 150 to 200 were designated cytomegalovirus-associated. Reports showed the classifier diagnosing cytomegalovirus status with high specificity and sensitivity.

Germline CDR1 reads MNHEY; CDR2 reads SMNVEV (reference sequence). Trimming took 2 bases from V and 2 from J, leaving 9 bases between them. CDR3 length: 14 amino acids. Concerning this clone: Its antigen is not known.

Measured with immunoSEQ multiplex PCR; TCRdb has only the in-frame clones, and not every one. Of about 200,000 clones in the sample, roughly 84% were seen once. This receptor was obtained from a woman in her late teens or twenties in good health and CMV-seropositive. The chain has TRBV27 and TRBJ1-1; D gene unclear. Input material: PBMCs. CDR3 in DNA: TGTGCCAGCAGTTTAGCCAGATCCAACACTGAAGCTTTCTTT. Translation gives CASSLARSNTEAFF.